The rows below give T cell receptor beta chains drawn from one sample of a study of spatial heterogeneity in lung cancer. TCRdb ran MiXCR on the 5' RACE reads and lists one entry per CDR3 protein. The sample lists 7,500 to 9,000 distinct CDR3 sequences; 5.5% to 7.5% were seen once. The sequencing used lung tumor tissue, collected at surgery. Receptor source: a male donor with early-stage non-small cell lung cancer. Each CDR3 is given with its conserved first and last residue. Fields, in order: J gene, V gene, clone size, D gene, CDR3 protein, CDR3 DNA. The D gene is left open where the match is weak. Expanded clones are given a class, and other clones once, few, many or no size at all.

TRBJ2-2 TRBV6-5 medium-sized - CASSYTVSNGELFF TGTGCCAGCAGTTACACAGTATCGAACGGGGAGCTGTTTTTT
TRBJ2-7 TRBV11-1 many TRBD1 CASSFSGDRVTYEQYF TGTGCCAGCAGCTTCTCGGGGGACAGGGTCACCTACGAGCAGTACTTC
TRBJ2-3 TRBV20-1 medium-sized - CSARDAGGPSDTQYF TGCAGTGCTAGAGATGCCGGGGGACCATCAGATACGCAGTATTTT
TRBJ2-3 TRBV7-9 medium-sized TRBD1 CASSFDRGSTDTQYF TGTGCCAGCAGCTTCGACAGGGGGAGCACAGATACGCAGTATTTT
TRBJ2-5 TRBV6-1 many - CASSERGRTYQETQYF TGTGCCAGCAGTGAACGGGGACGGACGTACCAAGAGACCCAGTACTTC
TRBJ1-2 TRBV5-5 medium-sized - CASRLNYFFNYGYTF TGTGCCAGCCGTTTAAACTACTTCTTTAACTATGGCTACACCTTC
TRBJ2-7 TRBV6-2/TRBV6-3 many - CASTPYQQGLQYF TGTGCCAGCACCCCATATCAACAGGGCCTCCAGTACTTC
TRBJ2-7 TRBV2 - TRBD1 CASDRGYEQYF TGTGCCAGCGACAGGGGCTACGAGCAGTACTTC
TRBJ2-1 TRBV11-2 large TRBD1 CASSLKPGQPDNEQFF TGTGCCAGCAGCTTAAAGCCGGGACAGCCAGACAATGAGCAGTTCTTC
TRBJ1-1 TRBV6-4 medium-sized - CASSLQITEAFF TGTGCCAGCAGCTTACAGATCACTGAAGCTTTCTTT
TRBJ2-1 TRBV28 medium-sized TRBD2 CASSFPSGAHNEQFF TGTGCCAGCAGTTTTCCTAGCGGGGCCCACAATGAGCAGTTCTTC
TRBJ2-7 TRBV6-2/TRBV6-3 many - CATSPWGRATYEQYF TGTGCCACCTCCCCATGGGGCAGGGCGACCTACGAGCAGTACTTC
TRBJ1-4 TRBV7-9 medium-sized - CASSPSETGEKLFF TGTGCCAGCAGCCCGTCGGAGACAGGCGAAAAACTGTTTTTT
TRBJ2-2 TRBV6-1 many TRBD1 CASRNEGGVGTGELFF TGTGCCAGCAGGAATGAAGGGGGCGTCGGCACCGGGGAGCTGTTTTTT
TRBJ2-1 TRBV21-1 medium-sized - CASSNVAERGEQFF TGTGCCAGCAGCAATGTAGCGGAGAGGGGTGAGCAGTTCTTC
TRBJ2-2 TRBV18 many TRBD1 CASYAGGASIGELFF TGTGCCAGCTACGCAGGGGGCGCGAGTATCGGGGAGCTGTTTTTT
TRBJ2-2 TRBV6-5 many - CASSYSRGPLGNTGELFF TGTGCCAGCAGTTACTCGAGGGGACCCCTAGGGAACACCGGGGAGCTGTTTTTT
TRBJ2-7 TRBV5-1 many - CASRNRPGTAAYEQYF TGCGCCAGCAGGAACCGCCCCGGGACGGCTGCCTACGAGCAGTACTTC
TRBJ2-7 TRBV6-2/TRBV6-3 many TRBD2 CASRPTSESYEQYF TGTGCCAGCAGGCCGACTAGCGAGTCCTACGAGCAGTACTTC
TRBJ2-1 TRBV6-2/TRBV6-3 few TRBD2 CASSYGLAAILPYSEQFF TGTGCCAGCAGTTATGGGCTAGCGGCGATACTCCCCTACAGTGAGCAGTTCTTC
TRBJ2-7 TRBV18 - - CASSPAGTSYEQYF TGTGCCAGCTCACCGGCGGGGACCTCCTACGAGCAGTACTTC
TRBJ1-4 TRBV11-2 medium-sized - CASSSGLYEKLFF TGTGCCAGCAGCTCGGGACTTTATGAAAAACTGTTTTTT
TRBJ2-2 TRBV12-3/TRBV12-4 medium-sized - CASTLGGPGELFF TGTGCCAGCACTCTGGGGGGCCCCGGGGAGCTGTTTTTT
TRBJ2-1 TRBV6-5 many - CASSYSAGGPANEQFF TGTGCCAGCAGTTACTCTGCCGGGGGGCCGGCTAATGAGCAGTTCTTC
TRBJ1-1 TRBV5-1 medium-sized - CASSLGPVGNTEAFF TGCGCCAGCAGCTTGGGGCCAGTTGGGAACACTGAAGCTTTCTTT
TRBJ2-7 TRBV20-1 medium-sized TRBD1 CSALAGDRGMDEQYF TGCAGTGCCCTTGCGGGGGACAGGGGGATGGACGAGCAGTACTTC
TRBJ2-7 TRBV5-1 medium-sized - CASSLTGDYFSEQYF TGCGCCAGCAGCTTGACAGGGGACTACTTCAGCGAGCAGTACTTC
TRBJ1-5 TRBV28 many - CASSQDSMSEPQHF TGTGCCAGCAGCCAGGACAGCATGAGTGAGCCCCAGCATTTT
TRBJ1-5 TRBV4-3 medium-sized - CASSQGPGWDQPQHF TGCGCCAGCAGCCAAGGGCCGGGATGGGATCAGCCCCAGCATTTT
TRBJ2-2 TRBV20-1 medium-sized - CSARVRPGGELFF TGCAGTGCCAGAGTCCGTCCGGGCGGGGAGCTGTTTTTT
TRBJ2-7 TRBV7-2 medium-sized - CASSLVGPYYEQYF TGTGCCAGCAGCTTAGTTGGGCCCTACTACGAGCAGTACTTC
TRBJ2-5 TRBV20-1 many - CSASGWGPAQETQYF TGCAGTGCTTCGGGATGGGGGCCAGCCCAAGAGACCCAGTACTTC
TRBJ2-3 TRBV7-2 - TRBD1 CASSAGTGLGTDTQYF TGTGCCAGCAGCGCTGGGACAGGGTTGGGCACAGATACGCAGTATTTT
TRBJ2-3 TRBV2 medium-sized - CASRLDSSTDTQYF TGTGCCAGCAGACTGGACTCGAGCACAGATACGCAGTATTTT
TRBJ2-3 TRBV5-1 many TRBD2 CASSTGLAGGTDTQYF TGCGCCAGCAGCACAGGACTAGCGGGGGGCACAGATACGCAGTATTTT
TRBJ2-7 TRBV20-1 many TRBD2 CSASRLAGVEQYF TGCAGTGCTAGTCGGCTAGCGGGAGTCGAGCAGTACTTC
TRBJ1-1 TRBV30 medium-sized - CAWGRKTMNTEAFF TGTGCCTGGGGCAGAAAGACGATGAACACTGAAGCTTTCTTT
TRBJ2-7 TRBV5-1 medium-sized - CASSPWEGSYEQYF TGCGCCAGCAGCCCGTGGGAAGGGTCCTACGAGCAGTACTTC
TRBJ2-1 TRBV29-1 many - CSVGPSGNEQFF TGCAGCGTAGGCCCGAGCGGCAATGAGCAGTTCTTC
TRBJ2-3 TRBV10-3 medium-sized - CAISESGGGTTDTQYF TGTGCCATCAGTGAGTCCGGGGGCGGGACCACAGATACGCAGTATTTT
TRBJ2-7 TRBV18 - - CASSPQGNWVYEQYF TGTGCCAGCTCACCACAGGGAAATTGGGTCTACGAGCAGTACTTC
TRBJ2-1 TRBV3-1 medium-sized TRBD2 CASSPQWVAGGVYNEQFF TGTGCCAGCAGCCCCCAGTGGGTAGCGGGAGGGGTATACAATGAGCAGTTCTTC
TRBJ2-7 TRBV10-2 many - CASSFSEGGEQYF TGCGCCAGCAGTTTCTCCGAGGGGGGCGAGCAGTACTTC
TRBJ1-1 TRBV29-1 many TRBD1 CSVERQGRTEAFF TGCAGCGTGGAGAGACAGGGAAGGACTGAAGCTTTCTTT
TRBJ2-6 TRBV11-2 many - CASSSRRQGTGANVLTF TGTGCCAGCAGCTCGCGGCGGCAGGGTACAGGGGCCAACGTCCTGACTTTC